Listed below are T cell receptor beta chains from one sample, sequenced in a study of early T cells in non-severe SARS-CoV-2 infection. TCRdb analysed the 5' RACE reads with MiXCR anew, one entry per CDR3 protein. The sample consists of approximately 110,000 distinct CDR3 sequences, 15% of them appearing once. The specimen was whole blood. All receptors derive from an adult who was a healthcare worker with PCR-confirmed SARS-CoV-2 infection or an uninfected control (not recorded which). The CDR3 runs from the conserved cysteine through the conserved F or W. Fields, in order: J gene, V gene, CDR3 protein.

TRBJ2-2	TRBV5-1	CASSLATFSGELFF
TRBJ2-3	TRBV5-1	CASSLALASSTDTQYF
TRBJ1-1	TRBV3-1	CASSQVPNTEAFF
TRBJ2-7	TRBV4-1	CASSQDPTSEQYF
TRBJ2-1	TRBV5-4	CASSLAGTNPNEQFF
TRBJ2-5	TRBV9	CASSPGVGAAETQYF
TRBJ1-2	TRBV6-1	CAGNSGYGYTF
TRBJ2-3	TRBV4-1	CASSQDGLAPSTDTQYF
TRBJ2-1	TRBV12-3/TRBV12-4	CASTKGGGASGLPFNEQFF
TRBJ1-3	TRBV20-1	CSARPLLSGNTIYF
TRBJ2-3	TRBV7-3	CASSLNRQGGLDTQYF
TRBJ2-7	TRBV5-1	CASILSVGPHYEQYF
TRBJ1-2	TRBV12-3/TRBV12-4	CASSLRGRYGYTF
TRBJ2-1	TRBV29-1	CSVDGPGGNEQFF
TRBJ2-7	TRBV6-6	CASTPQNSGTEEQYF
TRBJ2-7	TRBV29-1	CSVSGQVNEQYF
TRBJ1-6	TRBV18	CASSPAGQVGSPLHF
TRBJ1-1	TRBV5-4	CASSSRRDTEAFF
TRBJ2-2	TRBV30	CAWSLGTSFTGELFF
TRBJ2-2	TRBV6-2/TRBV6-3	CASTSAVPGELFF
TRBJ1-1	TRBV27	CASSWTGGTEAFF